This T cell receptor (beta chain) originates from a study of blood T cell repertoires in COVID-19. Study-level background: The analysed material was cDNA or gDNA that came from T cells, B-cell-depleted T cells, or PBMCs.

CDR3 length: 14 amino acids. Germline V gene data show CDR1 as SGHNT and CDR2 as YYREEE (reference sequence). Trimming cost V 3 bases and J 7 bases; bases outside gene matches: 6. Authors' methods: Reference gene primer amplification in the assay estimated nucleated cell counts. The assay was immunoSEQ multiplex PCR, and TCRdb's table has in-frame clones only and misses some. The V and J calls and the clone size are those of that table, but D and trimming were determined from the DNA. Seen here are 350,000 to 400,000 clones, around 87% observed once, and the top ten hold 6.5% to 7%. Sequenced material: peripheral blood. The V call is TRBV5-4, the J call TRBJ2-1; 8 bases line up with TRBD2. This clonotype was obtained from a man aged 18 to 30 with active or convalescent COVID-19. DNA for the CDR3: TGTGCCAGCAGCTCCCCGGGGGGGGAAAATGAGCAGTTCTTC. As protein: CASSSPGGENEQFF.